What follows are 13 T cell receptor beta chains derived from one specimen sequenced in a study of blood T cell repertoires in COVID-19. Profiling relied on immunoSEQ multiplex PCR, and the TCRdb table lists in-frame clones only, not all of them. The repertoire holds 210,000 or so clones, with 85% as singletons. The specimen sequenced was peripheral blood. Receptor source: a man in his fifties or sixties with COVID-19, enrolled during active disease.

CDR3 DNA: TGTGCCAGTAGTCTTCGACTAGCGGGGGGAACCAGCTCCTACGAGCAGTACTTC. Protein sequence: CASSLRLAGGTSSYEQYF. The chain joins TRBV19 to TRBJ2-7; 13 nucleotides line up with TRBD2. In germline, CDR1 is LNHDA, CDR2 SQIVND (reference sequence). CDR3 length: 18 residues. V was clipped by 5 bases and J by 0 bases; unmatched bases: 10. Together with reference TRBV19 and TRBJ2-7, the CDR3 gives the full variable domain: DGGITQSPKYLFRKEGQNVTLSCEQNLNHDAMYWYRQDPGQGLRLIYYSQIVNDFQKGDIAEGYSVSREKKESFPLTVTSAQKNPTAFYLCASSLRLAGGTSSYEQYFGPGTRLTVT.

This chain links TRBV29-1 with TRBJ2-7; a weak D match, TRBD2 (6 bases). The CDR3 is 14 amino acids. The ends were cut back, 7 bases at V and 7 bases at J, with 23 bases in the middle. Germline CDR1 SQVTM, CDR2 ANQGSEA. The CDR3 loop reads CSAGGGQGVEEQYF. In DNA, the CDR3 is TGCAGCGCCGGGGGTGGCCAGGGTGTGGAGGAGCAGTACTTC.

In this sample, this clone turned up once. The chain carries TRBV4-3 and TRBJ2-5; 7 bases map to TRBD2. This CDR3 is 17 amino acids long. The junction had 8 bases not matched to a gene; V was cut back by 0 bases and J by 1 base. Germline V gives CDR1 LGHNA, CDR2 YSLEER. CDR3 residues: CASSQDIGAGPQETQYF. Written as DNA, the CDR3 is TGCGCCAGCAGCCAAGATATCGGAGCGGGGCCCCAAGAGACCCAGTACTTC.

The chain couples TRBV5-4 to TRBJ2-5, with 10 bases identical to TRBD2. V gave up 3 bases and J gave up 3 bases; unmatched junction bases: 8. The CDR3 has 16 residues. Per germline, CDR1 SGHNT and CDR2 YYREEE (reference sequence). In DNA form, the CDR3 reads TGTGCCAGCAGCTCCAAGCGGGGGGGCTCGGAAGAGACCCAGTACTTC. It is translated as CASSSKRGGSEETQYF.

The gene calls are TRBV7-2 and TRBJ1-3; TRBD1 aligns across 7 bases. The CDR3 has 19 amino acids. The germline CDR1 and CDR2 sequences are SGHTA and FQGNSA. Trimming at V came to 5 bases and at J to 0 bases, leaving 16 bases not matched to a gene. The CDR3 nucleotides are TGTGCCAGCAGCCCTAGGGGGCAGGAGAGGATTTTCTCTGGAAACACCATATATTTT. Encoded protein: CASSPRGQERIFSGNTIYF.

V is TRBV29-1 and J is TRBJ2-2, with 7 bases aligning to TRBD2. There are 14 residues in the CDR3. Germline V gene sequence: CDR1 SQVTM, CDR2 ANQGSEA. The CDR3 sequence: CRGELAQNTGELFF. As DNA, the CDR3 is TGCAGGGGGGAACTAGCGCAGAACACCGGGGAGCTGTTTTTT.

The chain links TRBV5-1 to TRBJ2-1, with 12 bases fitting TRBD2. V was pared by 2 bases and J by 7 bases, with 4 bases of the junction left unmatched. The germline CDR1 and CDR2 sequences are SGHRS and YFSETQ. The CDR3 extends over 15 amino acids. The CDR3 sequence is CASSFSSGGVNEQFF. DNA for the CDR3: TGCGCCAGCAGCTTTTCTAGCGGGGGGGTTAATGAGCAGTTCTTC.

The DNA of the CDR3 is TGTGCCAGCAGCCAACGGCAGGGGGTGTTTACTGAAGCTTTCTTT. Its translation is CASSQRQGVFTEAFF. V is TRBV7-8 and J is TRBJ1-1, with TRBD1 matching 7 bases. Losses at the gene ends were 5 bases for V and 5 bases for J; bases not matched to a gene: 11. CDR1 is SGHVS and CDR2 is FQNEAQ in the germline V gene. The CDR3 length is 15 residues.

The CDR3 reads CASREQGANYGYTF. For the CDR3, the DNA is TGTGCCAGCAGGGAACAGGGGGCGAACTATGGCTACACCTTC. This sequence joins TRBV25-1 and TRBJ1-2; 9 bases line up with TRBD1. Looked up from germline, CDR1 is MGHDK and CDR2 is SYGVNS. Losses at the gene ends were 6 bases for V and 2 bases for J; bases not matched to a gene: 4. CDR3 size: 14 residues.

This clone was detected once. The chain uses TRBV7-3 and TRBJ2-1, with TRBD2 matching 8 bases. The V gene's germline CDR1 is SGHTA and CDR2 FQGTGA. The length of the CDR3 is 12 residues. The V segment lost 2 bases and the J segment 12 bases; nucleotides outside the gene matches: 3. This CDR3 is CASSLSGGMQFF. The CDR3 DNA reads TGTGCCAGCAGCTTATCGGGGGGGATGCAGTTCTTC.

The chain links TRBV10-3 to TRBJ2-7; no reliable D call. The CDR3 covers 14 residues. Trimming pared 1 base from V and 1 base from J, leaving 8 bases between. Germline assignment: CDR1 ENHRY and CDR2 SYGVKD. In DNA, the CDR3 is TGTGCCATCAGTGAGTTAGGCGGTTCCTACGAGCAGTACTTC. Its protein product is CAISELGGSYEQYF.

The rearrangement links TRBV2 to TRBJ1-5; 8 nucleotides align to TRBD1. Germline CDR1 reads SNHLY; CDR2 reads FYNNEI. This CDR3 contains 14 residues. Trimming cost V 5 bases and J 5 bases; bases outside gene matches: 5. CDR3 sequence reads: CASSPGQGYQPQHF. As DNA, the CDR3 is TGTGCCAGCAGTCCAGGACAGGGTTATCAGCCCCAGCATTTT.

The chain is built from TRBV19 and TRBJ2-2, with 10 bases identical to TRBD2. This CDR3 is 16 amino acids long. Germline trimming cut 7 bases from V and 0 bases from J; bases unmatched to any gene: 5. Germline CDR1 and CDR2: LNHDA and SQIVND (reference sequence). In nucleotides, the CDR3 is TGTGCCAGTAACCCTAGCGGGGGCCCGAACACCGGGGAGCTGTTTTTT. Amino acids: CASNPSGGPNTGELFF. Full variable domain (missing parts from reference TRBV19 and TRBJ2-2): DGGITQSPKYLFRKEGQNVTLSCEQNLNHDAMYWYRQDPGQGLRLIYYSQIVNDFQKGDIAEGYSVSREKKESFPLTVTSAQKNPTAFYLCASNPSGGPNTGELFFGEGSRLTVL.